These 24 T cell receptor beta chains originate from one sample sequenced in a study of molecular identifiers for immune sequencing clone quantification. TCRdb redid the calling of the PCR reads with MiXCR, one entry per CDR3 protein. The data hold 460,000 or so distinct CDR3 sequences, with about 21% observed a single time. Material for sequencing was naive CD8+ T cells from blood, with Jurkat cell RNA spiked in. Stated subset: FACS-sorted CD8+CD4-CCR7+CD45RA+ naive T cells. These receptors originate from a human donor in good health. Some libraries in this study had Jurkat cell RNA spiked in.

A word on this clonotype: A much larger clone lies one base from this, so it may be a read error. The chain joins TRBV7-9 to TRBJ2-5, with a weak D call TRBD1 (6 bases). The CDR3 sequence is 15 residues long. CDR1 SEHNR and CDR2 FQNEAQ come from the germline V gene (reference sequence). CDR3 in DNA: TGTGCCGGCAGCTTAGGCATAGGGGGCCAAGAGACCCAGTACTTC. Translated, it gives CAGSLGIGGQETQYF.

At least ten counts were recorded for this clonotype. V usage is TRBV7-2 and J usage is TRBJ2-6; D unresolved. Between the trimmed V and J ends, which lost 1 base and 4 bases, there was a span of 20 bases. This CDR3 spans 19 amino acids. The germline V gene encodes CDR1 SGHTA and CDR2 FQGNSA. The CDR3 region is CASSLEDWVVVGGANVLTF. The CDR3 DNA sequence: TGTGCCAGCAGCTTAGAAGATTGGGTTGTGGTTGGAGGGGCCAACGTCCTGACTTTC.

The chain uses TRBV18 and TRBJ2-7; unclear D gene. Deletions cut 0 bases from V and 3 bases from J, with 6 bases between. This CDR3 is built from 13 residues. Germline V gives CDR1 KGHSH, CDR2 LQKENI. CDR3: CASSPPDFYEQYF. The CDR3 DNA reads as TGTGCCAGCTCACCACCAGACTTCTACGAGCAGTACTTC. The full variable domain, with the rest looked up from reference TRBV18 and TRBJ2-7, is NAGVMQNPRHLVRRRGQEARLRCSPMKGHSHVYWYRQLPEEGLKFMVYLQKENIIDESGMPKERFSAEFPKEGPSILRIQQVVRGDSAAYFCASSPPDFYEQYFGPGTRLTVT.

As to this clonotype: A much more abundant neighbour one base away suggests this may be a read error. The chain carries TRBV30 and TRBJ1-1; the D is unclear. Germline values: CDR1 GTSNPN, CDR2 SVGIG (reference sequence). The CDR3 extends over 12 amino acids. CDR3 amino acids: CAWAGLNTGAFF. The CDR3 nucleotides read TGTGCCTGGGCCGGGTTGAACACTGGAGCTTTCTTT.

This clonotype has at least ten counts. This sequence joins TRBV7-2 and TRBJ2-1, with D possibly TRBD2 on 6 matching bases. The CDR3 runs 15 residues. The ends were cut back, 3 bases at V and 0 bases at J, with 9 bases in the middle. The germline V gene has CDR1 SGHTA and CDR2 FQGNSA. The CDR3 DNA is TGTGCCAGCAGCTTCCGGGACTCCTCCTACAATGAGCAGTTCTTC. Amino acids: CASSFRDSSYNEQFF.

The table lists this clonotype with many counts. The rearrangement uses TRBV30 and TRBJ1-1; D possibly corresponds to TRBD1 (6 bases). CDR1 GTSNPN and CDR2 SVGIG come from the germline V gene (reference sequence). V shed 5 bases and J shed 4 bases, with 17 bases lying between them. This CDR3 has 14 residues. DNA for the CDR3: TGTGCCTGGGAGGAAGGGGGGCTCGGCACTGAAGCTTTCTTT. Amino acids: CAWEEGGLGTEAFF.

The chain is built from TRBV5-1 and TRBJ2-3; D tentatively reads TRBD1 or TRBD2 (5 bases each). This CDR3 has 15 residues. Germline loops: CDR1 SGHRS, CDR2 YFSETQ. V was trimmed by 2 bases and J by 5 bases, leaving 15 bases between them. The CDR3 reads CASSFRDALRDTQYF. The CDR3 region has the DNA TGCGCCAGCAGCTTCCGGGACGCCCTCAGAGATACGCAGTATTTT.

V and J are TRBV7-9 and TRBJ2-7, with D possibly being TRBD2 (6 bases). CDR1 SEHNR and CDR2 FQNEAQ come from the germline V gene (reference sequence). Trimming pared 0 bases from V and 0 bases from J, leaving 9 bases between. This CDR3 has 15 residues. CDR3 bases: TGTGCCAGCAGCTTAGCGGGGGGATTCTCCTACGAGCAGTACTTC. Protein product: CASSLAGGFSYEQYF.

The gene calls are TRBV27 and TRBJ2-2, with unresolved D. CDR3 length: 13 residues. V was shortened by 0 bases and J by 7 bases, with 6 bases between the two germline ends. In germline, CDR1 is MNHEY, CDR2 SMNVEV (reference sequence). Here the CDR3 DNA reads TGTGCCAGCAGTTTATCGGTTGGCGGGGAGCTGTTTTTT. This encodes CASSLSVGGELFF.

This clonotype was found a few times. V is TRBV15 and J is TRBJ2-5, with 8 bases that match TRBD2. Germline V lookup: CDR1 LNHNV, CDR2 YYDKDF (reference sequence). The CDR3 covers 15 residues. J was trimmed by 1 base and V by 5 bases; bases with no gene match: 6. CDR3 DNA sequence: TGTGCCACCAGCTGGGATAGCGGGACCCAAGAGACCCAGTACTTC. Its protein is CATSWDSGTQETQYF.

The sample holds many counts of this clonotype. The chain employs TRBV28 and TRBJ2-3, with D possibly matching TRBD1 (6 bases). Germline V gene lookup returns CDR1 MDHEN and CDR2 SYDVKM. Trimming cost V 3 bases and J 8 bases, with 15 bases left between them. The CDR3 sequence is 14 residues long. DNA for the CDR3: TGTGCCAGCAGTTTTAGCAGGGGAGACGGTACGCAGTATTTT. Protein product: CASSFSRGDGTQYF.

Notes on this clonotype: A much larger clonotype is one base distant, so this may be a read error. The chain has TRBV7-9 and TRBJ2-5; either TRBD1 or TRBD2 may fit D (5 bases each). In germline, CDR1 is SEHNR, CDR2 FQNEAQ (reference sequence). The CDR3 extends over 15 amino acids. The CDR3 loop is CASSSPREYQETRYF. The CDR3 DNA follows: TGTGCCAGCAGCTCACCCAGGGAGTACCAAGAGACCCGGTACTTC.

This clonotype was observed a few times. The V call is TRBV4-3, the J call TRBJ2-7, with D uncertain. This CDR3 has 15 amino acids. Germline V gene lookup returns CDR1 LGHNA and CDR2 YSLEER. V was cut by 4 bases and J by 2 bases, with 15 bases left in between. CDR3 DNA: TGCGCCAGCAGCCCCGCGAGGTCACTCGCCTACGAGCAGTACTTC. Amino acids: CASSPARSLAYEQYF.

This clonotype was observed a few times. DNA for the CDR3: TGTGCCAGTAGTATAGACAGGGGGCTGCACAATGAGCAGTTCTTC. This translates into CASSIDRGLHNEQFF. The V and J genes are TRBV19 and TRBJ2-1, with 8 bases lining up with TRBD1. The germline V gene has CDR1 LNHDA and CDR2 SQIVND (reference sequence). The CDR3 length is 15 residues. V shed 0 bases, J shed 5 bases, and the junction held 3 bases outside the gene matches.

This clonotype has ten or more counts. This rearrangement joins TRBV5-1 to TRBJ2-2; perhaps TRBD2 as D (7 bases). Germline-derived CDR1 and CDR2 are SGHRS and YFSETQ. The CDR3 runs to 16 residues. V lost 3 bases, J lost 7 bases, and 19 bases lay in between. The DNA of the CDR3 is TGCGCCAGCAGCTGGGGGCCGGGACTACGGATCGGGGAGCTGTTTTTT. This translates into CASSWGPGLRIGELFF.

This clonotype was detected only a few times. The chain is built from TRBV6-2 or TRBV6-3 and TRBJ1-1; TRBD1 matches 8 bases. J gave up 3 bases and V 6 bases, and 3 bases lay outside the gene matches. Germline-derived CDR1 and CDR2 are MNHEY and SVGEGT. There are 13 residues in the CDR3. The CDR3 is CASREGQDTEAFF. The CDR3 region has the DNA TGTGCCAGCAGGGAGGGACAGGACACTGAAGCTTTCTTT.

On this clonotype itself: This sequence may be a read error, since a much larger clone differs from it by one base. The conserved phenylalanine or tryptophan normally closing the CDR3 is absent here, so this likely arose from a read error. The chain joins TRBV15 to TRBJ1-1, with D perhaps matching TRBD1 (5 bases). The length of the CDR3 is 14 residues. Trimming pared 6 bases from V and 0 bases from J, leaving 11 bases between. The germline gives CDR1 LNHNV, CDR2 YYDKDF (reference sequence). Here the CDR3 reads CATSGDHLNTEAFY. The CDR3 bases are TGTGCCACCAGTGGGGACCACCTGAACACTGAAGCTTTCTAT.

Comment on this clonotype: This may be a read error: a much more frequent sequence differs by one nucleotide. J is TRBJ1-1 and V is TRBV14; tentative D call: TRBD1 (6 bases). CDR1 and CDR2 from the germline V gene are SGHDN and FVKESK. This CDR3 is 15 amino acids long. This chain's CDR3 is CASSQESRWGAEAYF. CDR3 bases: TGTGCCAGCAGCCAAGAGAGTAGGTGGGGGGCTGAAGCTTACTTT.

Many counts were recorded for this clonotype. The chain uses TRBV28 and TRBJ2-7, with TRBD2 matching 8 bases. J was trimmed by 2 bases and V by 7 bases; bases with no gene match: 13. The length of the CDR3 is 16 residues. Germline V gives CDR1 MDHEN, CDR2 SYDVKM. In DNA, the CDR3 is TGTGCCAGCACTTACTCCGCACCGGGACTAGCCTACGAGCAGTACTTC. Protein sequence: CASTYSAPGLAYEQYF. The full variable domain, in which reference TRBV28 and TRBJ2-7 provide the parts outside the CDR3, is DVKVTQSSRYLVKRTGEKVFLECVQDMDHENMFWYRQDPGLGLRLIYFSYDVKMKEKGDIPEGYSVSREKKERFSLILESASTNQTSMYLCASTYSAPGLAYEQYFGPGTRLTVT.

This clonotype was found a few times. At one boundary the junction diverges from the germline segment, which might be a read error. V is TRBV3-1 and J is TRBJ1-2, with a possible D match to TRBD1 (5 bases). This CDR3 spans 14 amino acids. CDR1 is LGHDT, CDR2 YNNKEL, per germline (reference sequence). CDR3 amino acids: CASSQGADLYGYTF. DNA for the CDR3: TGTGCCAGCAGTCAAGGGGCAGACCTCTATGGCTACACCTTC.

In its sample, this clonotype was seen many times. This chain uses TRBV3-1 with TRBJ1-1; 12 bases match TRBD1. V was pared by 4 bases and J by 3 bases, with 3 bases of the junction left unmatched. This CDR3 has 15 amino acids. Germline loops: CDR1 LGHDT, CDR2 YNNKEL (reference sequence). As DNA, the CDR3 is TGTGCCAGCAGCCCCGGGACAGGGGGCTACACTGAAGCTTTCTTT. Residues: CASSPGTGGYTEAFF.

The chain uses TRBV4-3 and TRBJ2-5, with D perhaps TRBD1 (5 bases). The CDR3 extends over 17 amino acids. Germline CDR1 and CDR2: LGHNA and YSLEER. V was trimmed by 0 bases and J by 5 bases, leaving 19 bases between them. The CDR3 nucleotides are TGCGCCAGCAGCCAAGATTTCATGGGGCTAGTGACGGAGACCCAGTACTTC. Translating gives CASSQDFMGLVTETQYF.

This clonotype was observed a few times. V is TRBV14 and J is TRBJ1-3; D is uncertain. Germline lookup yields CDR1 SGHDN and CDR2 FVKESK. The CDR3 is 14 amino acids. V was trimmed by 1 base and J by 3 bases, leaving 7 bases between them. The CDR3 DNA is TGTGCCAGCAGCCAAGCTCTCCTTGGAAACACCATATATTTT. Protein product: CASSQALLGNTIYF.

This clonotype was seen a few times. This chain joins TRBV20-1 and TRBJ2-1; D perhaps matches TRBD2 (6 bases). V shed 3 bases and J shed 4 bases, with 22 bases lying between them. Germline V CDR1 and CDR2: DFQATT, SNEGSKA (reference sequence). The CDR3 contains 17 residues. This CDR3 is CSASKTGVVGRYNEQFF. CDR3 DNA sequence: TGCAGTGCTAGTAAAACGGGAGTGGTGGGTAGGTACAATGAGCAGTTCTTC.